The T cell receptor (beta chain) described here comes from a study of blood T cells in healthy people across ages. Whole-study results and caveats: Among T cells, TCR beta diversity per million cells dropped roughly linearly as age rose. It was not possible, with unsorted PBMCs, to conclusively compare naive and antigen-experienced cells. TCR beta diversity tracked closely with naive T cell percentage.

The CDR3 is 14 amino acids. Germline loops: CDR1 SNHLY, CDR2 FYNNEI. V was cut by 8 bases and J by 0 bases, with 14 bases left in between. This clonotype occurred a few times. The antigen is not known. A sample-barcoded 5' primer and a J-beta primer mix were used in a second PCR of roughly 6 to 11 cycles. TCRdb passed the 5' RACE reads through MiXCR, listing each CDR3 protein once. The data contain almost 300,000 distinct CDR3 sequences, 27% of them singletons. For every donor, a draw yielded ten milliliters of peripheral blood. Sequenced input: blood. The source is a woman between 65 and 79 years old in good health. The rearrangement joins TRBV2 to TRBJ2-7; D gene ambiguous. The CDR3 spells CASVIDTHSYEQYF. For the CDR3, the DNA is TGTGCCAGCGTCATAGACACACACTCCTACGAGCAGTACTTC. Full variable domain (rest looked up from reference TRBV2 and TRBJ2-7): EPEVTQTPSHQVTQMGQEVILRCVPISNHLYFYWYRQILGQKVEFLVSFYNNEISEKSEIFDDQFSVERPDGSNFTLKIRSTKLEDSAMYFCASVIDTHSYEQYFGPGTRLTVT.